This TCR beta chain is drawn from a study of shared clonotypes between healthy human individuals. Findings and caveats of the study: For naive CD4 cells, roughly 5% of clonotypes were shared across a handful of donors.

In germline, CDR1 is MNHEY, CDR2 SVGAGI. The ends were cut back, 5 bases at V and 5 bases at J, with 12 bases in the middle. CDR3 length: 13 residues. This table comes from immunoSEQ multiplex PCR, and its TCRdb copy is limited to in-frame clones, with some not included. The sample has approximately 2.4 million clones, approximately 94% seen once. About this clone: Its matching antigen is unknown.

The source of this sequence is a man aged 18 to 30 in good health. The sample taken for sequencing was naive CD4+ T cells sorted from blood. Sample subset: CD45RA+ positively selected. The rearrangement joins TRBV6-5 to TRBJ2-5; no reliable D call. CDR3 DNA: TGTGCCAGCAGTCGATCCTTAGGGGAGACCCAGTACTTC. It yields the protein CASSRSLGETQYF.